The clone carrying this T cell receptor (beta chain) was seen at least ten times. This sample was taken from a study of molecular identifiers for immune sequencing clone quantification. Study-wide context: Naive CD8 cell RNA, from around 20,000 or 100,000 cells, was split five ways in replicates, with four sequenced.

Previously described methods and listed TCR primers were used for bulk TCR libraries. TCRdb re-derived calls from the PCR reads in MiXCR, one entry per CDR3 protein. The top ten clones hold around 0.78% of a sample with about 630,000 distinct CDR3 sequences, less than 30% of them seen once. There are 16 residues in the CDR3. V was shortened by 3 bases and J by 2 bases, with 15 bases between the two germline ends. Every naive CD8 library was made from between roughly 20,000 and 1,000,000 sorted cells with 10%, 30% or 50% RNA. For naive CD8 T cells, sorting used the CD8+CD4-CCR7+CD45RA+ phenotype. The clonotype originates from a human donor in good health. Some libraries in this study had Jurkat cell RNA spiked in. The chain has TRBV12-3 or TRBV12-4 and TRBJ2-3; the D gene is possibly TRBD2 (6 bases). Sequencing input: naive CD8+ T cells from blood, with Jurkat cell RNA spiked in. As for subset: FACS-sorted CD8+CD4-CCR7+CD45RA+ naive T cells. CDR3 bases: TGTGCCAGCAGTTTCGTTATTGGGGGGACCACAGATACGCAGTATTTT. It encodes CASSFVIGGTTDTQYF.